This T cell receptor beta chain comes out of a study of CD8 T cells in Susac syndrome. With 3 bases removed from V and 6 bases from J, the gap between germline ends came to 9 bases. CDR1 and CDR2 from the germline V gene are LGHDT and YNNKEL (reference sequence). There are 13 residues in the CDR3. Whole-study findings and limits: The study's TCR sequencing and HLA analysis drew on a certain number of individuals. That number was acknowledged as relatively small.

A remark on this clonotype: Its antigen is currently unknown.

From blood CD8+ and CD4+ T cells, TCR beta sequences were generated. Random hexamers served to reverse transcribe about 0.45 to 1 ug RNA. Across 54 Vbeta and 13 Jbeta, immunoSEQ multiplex PCR amplified TCR beta CDR3. Each CDR3 protein is one row after TCRdb ran MiXCR on the immunoSEQ multiplex PCR reads. The table records 160,000 or so distinct CDR3 sequences, over 85% of them present only once. The sequence was obtained from a human donor in good health. The sequencing input was CD4+ T cells from PBMCs. This chain uses TRBV3-1 with TRBJ1-5, with no clear D. CDR3: CASSHSGGQPQHF. CDR3 coding DNA: TGTGCCAGCAGCCATTCGGGCGGTCAGCCCCAGCATTTT.